This is a list of T cell receptor beta chains from one sample in a study of blood T cells in healthy people across ages. Each CDR3 protein is one row after TCRdb ran MiXCR on the 5' RACE reads. The sample carries about 680,000 distinct CDR3 sequences, around 48% recorded once. The sample comprised blood. The receptor set was obtained from a woman aged 60 to 75 in good health. The CDR3 runs from the conserved cysteine through the conserved F or W. D genes are given only for firm matches. Size is omitted from some rows. Given values are once, few, many or a class for expanded clones.

d_call | j_call | v_call | clone_size | cdr3_aa | cdr3_nt
- | TRBJ2-1 | TRBV29-1 | - | CSVEVIRSSYNEQFF | TGCAGCGTTGAAGTTATCAGAAGCTCCTACAATGAGCAGTTCTTC
TRBD1 | TRBJ1-5 | TRBV12-3/TRBV12-4 | - | CASSLKTGLQPQHF | TGTGCCAGCAGTTTGAAGACAGGGCTACAGCCCCAGCATTTT
TRBD1 | TRBJ1-6 | TRBV5-6 | - | CASSHTGVSPLHF | TGTGCCAGCAGCCACACAGGGGTTTCACCCCTCCACTTT
- | TRBJ1-1 | TRBV29-1 | - | CSVEGWDIGAFF | TGCAGCGTTGAAGGCTGGGACATTGGCGCTTTCTTT
- | TRBJ2-3 | TRBV12-3/TRBV12-4 | - | CASSLPGGRATDTQYF | TGTGCCAGCAGTTTACCGGGCGGGCGGGCCACAGATACGCAGTATTTT
TRBD2 | TRBJ2-7 | TRBV27 | - | CASHRGGEQYF | TGTGCCAGCCACCGGGGGGGCGAGCAGTACTTC
- | TRBJ1-2 | TRBV28 | - | CASSSFGGIYGYTF | TGTGCCAGCAGTTCTTTCGGGGGGATCTATGGCTACACCTTC
TRBD1 | TRBJ2-1 | TRBV29-1 | - | CSVEGSYRGDSYNEQFF | TGCAGCGTTGAAGGGTCCTACAGGGGGGACTCCTACAATGAGCAGTTCTTC
TRBD1 | TRBJ1-2 | TRBV7-2 | - | CASSFRRQGAYGYTF | TGTGCCAGCAGCTTTAGAAGGCAGGGGGCCTATGGCTACACCTTC
- | TRBJ2-1 | TRBV10-3 | few | CAISGVTGSSSYNEQFF | TGTGCCATCAGTGGGGTTACAGGGTCCAGCTCCTACAATGAGCAGTTCTTC
- | TRBJ2-7 | TRBV2 | - | CASSADVSYEQYF | TGTGCCAGCAGTGCGGACGTCTCCTACGAGCAGTACTTC
TRBD1 | TRBJ1-5 | TRBV12-3/TRBV12-4 | - | CASSRGTGNQPQHF | TGTGCCAGCAGTCGCGGGACAGGTAATCAGCCCCAGCATTTT
TRBD1 | TRBJ1-2 | TRBV20-1 | - | CSAHPGQAFYGYTF | TGCAGTGCTCATCCTGGACAGGCCTTCTATGGCTACACCTTC
- | TRBJ2-3 | TRBV7-2 | - | CASSFRGRTTDTQYF | TGTGCCAGCAGCTTTAGGGGGAGGACCACAGATACGCAGTATTTT
- | TRBJ2-6 | TRBV6-1 | - | CASTERHTGSGANVLTF | TGTGCCAGCACCGAAAGACACACGGGCTCTGGGGCCAACGTCCTGACTTTC
- | TRBJ1-6 | TRBV7-9 | many | CASSLDNNSPLHF | TGTGCCAGCAGCCTCGATAATAATTCACCCCTCCACTTT
- | TRBJ1-2 | TRBV20-1 | - | CSARSAGWHGYTF | TGCAGTGCTAGGTCGGCAGGCTGGCATGGCTACACCTTC
TRBD2 | TRBJ2-1 | TRBV20-1 | - | CSARWTSGSRYNEQFF | TGCAGTGCTAGATGGACTAGCGGGAGTCGGTACAATGAGCAGTTCTTC
TRBD1 | TRBJ2-7 | TRBV6-2/TRBV6-3 | - | CASSTPTRQGSYEQYF | TGTGCCAGCAGTACCCCAACTCGACAGGGTTCCTACGAGCAGTACTTC
TRBD1 | TRBJ1-6 | TRBV3-1 | - | CASSRRGQRRDSPLHF | TGTGCCAGCAGCCGCCGGGGACAGCGTAGGGATTCACCCCTCCACTTT
- | TRBJ1-1 | TRBV4-3 | - | CASSWTSGNTEAFF | TGCGCCAGCAGCTGGACATCCGGGAACACTGAAGCTTTCTTT
TRBD2 | TRBJ2-1 | TRBV5-4 | - | CASSWGLAGGGNEQFF | TGTGCCAGCAGCTGGGGACTAGCGGGAGGGGGTAATGAGCAGTTCTTC
- | TRBJ2-1 | TRBV20-1 | few | CSARVRERQYNEQFF | TGCAGTGCTAGAGTCAGGGAGAGGCAGTACAATGAGCAGTTCTTC
- | TRBJ1-4 | TRBV6-5 | - | CASSYGPDGPGKLFF | TGTGCCAGCAGTTACGGCCCGGACGGCCCCGGGAAACTGTTTTTT
TRBD2 | TRBJ2-7 | TRBV9 | - | CASSVSGMKYEQYF | TGTGCCAGCAGCGTAAGCGGGATGAAATACGAGCAGTACTTC
- | TRBJ1-6 | TRBV12-3/TRBV12-4 | - | CASSLDDSTYSPLHF | TGTGCCAGCAGTTTAGACGACAGTACTTATTCACCCCTCCACTTT
- | TRBJ2-2 | TRBV4-3 | few | CASSQGPGNKAGELFF | TGCGCCAGCAGCCAAGGTCCCGGGAATAAGGCCGGGGAGCTGTTTTTT
TRBD1 | TRBJ1-2 | TRBV25-1 | few | CASSGTGASLGYTF | TGTGCCAGCAGTGGAACAGGGGCCTCTTTGGGCTACACCTTC
TRBD1 | TRBJ2-1 | TRBV6-2/TRBV6-3 | few | CASSSPGQGVGEQFF | TGTGCCAGCAGTTCTCCGGGACAGGGGGTCGGTGAGCAGTTCTTC
- | TRBJ1-1 | TRBV5-1 | - | CASSLAALPREAFF | TGCGCCAGCAGCTTGGCGGCACTCCCAAGAGAAGCTTTCTTT
- | TRBJ2-7 | TRBV20-1 | - | CSVPPGGARREQYF | TGCAGTGTCCCACCAGGAGGGGCTCGGCGCGAGCAGTACTTC
- | TRBJ2-4 | TRBV20-1 | - | CSARADKSHNKNIQYF | TGCAGTGCTAGAGCAGATAAAAGCCATAACAAAAACATTCAGTACTTC